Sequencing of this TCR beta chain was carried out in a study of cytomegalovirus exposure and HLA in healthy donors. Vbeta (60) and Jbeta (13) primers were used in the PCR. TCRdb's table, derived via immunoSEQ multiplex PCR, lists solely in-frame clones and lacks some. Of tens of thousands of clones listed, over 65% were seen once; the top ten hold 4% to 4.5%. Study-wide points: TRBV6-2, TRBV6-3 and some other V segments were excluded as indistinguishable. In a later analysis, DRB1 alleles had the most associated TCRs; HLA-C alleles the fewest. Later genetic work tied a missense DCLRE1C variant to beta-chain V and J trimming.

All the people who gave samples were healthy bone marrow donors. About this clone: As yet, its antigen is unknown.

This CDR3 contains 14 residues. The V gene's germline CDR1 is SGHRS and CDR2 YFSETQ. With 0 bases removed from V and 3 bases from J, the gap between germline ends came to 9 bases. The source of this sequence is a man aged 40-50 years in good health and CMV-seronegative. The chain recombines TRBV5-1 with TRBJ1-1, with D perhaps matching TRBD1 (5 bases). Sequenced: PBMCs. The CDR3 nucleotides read TGCGCCAGCAGCTTGGTCAGGGTAGACACTGAAGCTTTCTTT. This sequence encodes CASSLVRVDTEAFF. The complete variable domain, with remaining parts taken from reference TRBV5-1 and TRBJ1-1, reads KAGVTQTPRYLIKTRGQQVTLSCSPISGHRSVSWYQQTPGQGLQFLFEYFSETQRNKGNFPGRFSGRQFSNSRSEMNVSTLELGDSALYLCASSLVRVDTEAFFGQGTRLTVV.